This TCR beta chain was profiled in a study of beta chain features in type 1 diabetes (dated by TCRdb to about 2018). Describing the broader study: Patients and healthy donors did not differ in mean age, gender distribution, total cell number or subset yield. Regulatory and stem cell-like memory subsets were isolated from only 8 patients and roughly 8 healthy donors, whereas naive and central memory subsets came from all 30 or so donors. A total of roughly 98,000,000 sorted cells were examined across all samples, and a strong correlation was observed between cell number per subset and RNA yield. The study compared TCRB repertoires of sorted circulating CD4+ T cell subsets between recently diagnosed type 1 diabetes patients and matched healthy donors.

The High Capacity cDNA Reverse Transcription Kit was used to reverse transcribe all of the isolated RNA, meaning that expressed TCRB transcripts were what got sequenced. Deep immunoSEQ sequencing was applied to naive, central memory and regulatory T cell samples, giving an average of around 4 million total reads per sample. Sorted cells were lysed in RLT buffer and RNA was extracted with DNase-treated RNeasy Micro or Mini kits, depending on cell number. To prevent cross-contamination, each cell subset was processed individually, whereas patient and healthy donor samples were processed jointly. Using the immunoSEQ multiplex PCR, TCRB sequences were amplified from cDNA into 87-bp fragments spanning the CDR3 region. Amplicons were sequenced on the Illumina HiSeq platform. The study's own analysis went as follows. Synthetic template baselines were used to correct PCR bias computationally, reads within Hamming distance 2 were collapsed, and singletons that could not be merged were discarded. By aligning reads against IMGT, V, D and J genes, CDR3 length, and insertions or deletions at six rearrangement sites were assigned. Within each subset, clonotype counts were normalized to the number of sorted cells before true diversity and Gini coefficients were calculated with the tcR R package. The overlap coefficient, calculated on TCRB nucleotide sequences, was used to quantify repertoire sharing. Out-of-frame TCRB sequences from naive cells were analyzed as a proxy for the pre-selection repertoire. TCRdb holds this immuneACCESS table with in-frame rearrangements only. Some clones are missing; in checked studies, unresolved V genes explain under half, and the rest has no known cause. The V and J calls and clone size are taken from that table; D and trimming were inferred from the DNA. The sample data list over 700,000 clones, and about 17% of these were observed just once. Together, the top ten hold around 0.02% of the sample.

A single peripheral blood draw of approximately 0.11 L on average was collected from each donor into heparinised tubes. Naive, central memory, regulatory and stem cell-like memory CD4+ T cells were sorted on a BD FACSAria II using a panel including CD45RO, CCR7, CD25, CD127, CD95 and CD27. Every sorted population had a purity above 95%. Right away, PBMCs were isolated by Lymphoprep density gradient centrifugation and were stained directly, with no culture step. To minimize batch effects, samples were stained and sorted in pairs, one healthy donor with one patient per experiment. CDR1 and CDR2 are read off the germline V gene as SNHLY and FYNNEI. The CDR3 starts with the cysteine, ends with the phenylalanine, and has 12 residues. The kept DNA is CDR3 alone, 36 bases in frame from the first base. V loses 6 bases, J loses 3 bases, and the germline ends lie 9 bases apart. The paper as a whole reports these results and caveats: At VDJ recombination sites, patients with type 1 diabetes made fewer insertions and deleted more nucleotides, a pattern implying thymic rearrangement abnormalities. Only small numbers of individuals were included in the HLA sub-analyses, which left unresolved whether HLA type had any influence on TCRB rearrangement. Because cDNA was sequenced instead of genomic DNA, activated cells with high expression could be over-represented, although the groups did not differ in activation or CD3 levels. Type 1 diabetes patients showed a moderate but significant shortening of TCRB CDR3 length in all four CD4+ subsets. PCR might favor shorter templates, but patient and control samples were amplified and corrected together, so any skew would affect both groups equally. Naive, central memory and regulatory TCRB repertoires appeared to be more alike among patients than among healthy donors.

A note on this clone: Its antigen specificity is not known. Nothing much larger sits one base from this clone, and base qualities are not available.

Sequenced material: naive CD4+ T cells from blood. The cell subset or site tag for this specimen amounts to: true naive CD4+ T cells. This clonotype was obtained from a woman between 18 and 30 years old in good health. Recombination connected TRBV2 to TRBJ2-7; perhaps TRBD1 is the D gene, with 5 bases matching. The nucleotides read TGTGCCAGCAGCGACAGATACTACGAGCAGTACTTC. Translated, it gives CASSDRYYEQYF.